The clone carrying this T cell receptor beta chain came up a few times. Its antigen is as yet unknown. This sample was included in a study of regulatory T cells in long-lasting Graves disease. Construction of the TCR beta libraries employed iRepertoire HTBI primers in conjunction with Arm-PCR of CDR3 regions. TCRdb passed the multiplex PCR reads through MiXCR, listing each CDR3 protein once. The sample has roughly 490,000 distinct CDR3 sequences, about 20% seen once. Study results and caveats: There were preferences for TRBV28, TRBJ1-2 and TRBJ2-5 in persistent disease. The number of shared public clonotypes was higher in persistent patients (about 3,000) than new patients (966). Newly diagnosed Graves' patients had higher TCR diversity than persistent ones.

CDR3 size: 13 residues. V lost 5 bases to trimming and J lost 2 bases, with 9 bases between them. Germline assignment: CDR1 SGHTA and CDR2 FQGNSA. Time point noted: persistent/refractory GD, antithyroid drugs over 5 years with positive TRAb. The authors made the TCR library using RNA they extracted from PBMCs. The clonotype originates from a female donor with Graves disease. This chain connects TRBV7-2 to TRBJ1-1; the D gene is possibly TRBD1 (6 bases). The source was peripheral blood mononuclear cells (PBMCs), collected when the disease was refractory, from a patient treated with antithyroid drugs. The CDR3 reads CASSTGINTEAFF. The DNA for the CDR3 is TGTGCCAGCAGCACAGGGATCAACACTGAAGCTTTCTTT.